These T cell receptor beta chains were read from a single sample in a study of vaccination and CD4 T cells after COVID-19. TCRdb redid the calling of the PCR reads with MiXCR, one entry per CDR3 protein. In the table there are around 20,000 distinct CDR3 sequences, 67% of which are singletons. No cognate antigen is known for these TCRs. Sequenced sample: CD4+ T cells from blood, cultured in vitro. The receptors shown here come from a human donor who had recovered from COVID-19. Each CDR3 is given with its conserved first and last residue. A D gene is named only where the DNA matches it firmly. Where a row states a size, it is once, few, many or the class of an expanded clone; other rows omit it.

J gene | D gene | clone size | V gene | CDR3 protein | CDR3 DNA
TRBJ1-2 | TRBD1 | once | TRBV6-1 | CASWTGPPVNGYTF | TGTGCCAGCTGGACAGGGCCCCCTGTGAATGGCTACACCTTC
TRBJ2-5 | TRBD2 | - | TRBV5-1 | CASSVGRAETQYF | TGCGCCAGCAGCGTTGGGAGGGCGGAGACCCAGTACTTC
TRBJ2-3 | - | - | TRBV18 | CASSPTDTQYF | TGTGCCAGCTCCCCCACAGATACGCAGTATTTT
TRBJ2-1 | TRBD2 | - | TRBV6-5 | CASSYGLAGVNEQFF | TGTGCCAGCAGTTACGGGCTAGCGGGAGTCAATGAGCAGTTCTTC
TRBJ2-1 | TRBD1 | - | TRBV2 | CASRPRQGANNEQFF | TGTGCCAGCAGGCCCCGACAGGGGGCCAACAATGAGCAGTTCTTC
TRBJ2-7 | TRBD1 | once | TRBV12-5 | CASGPGQGAHEQYF | TGTGCTAGTGGGCCGGGACAGGGGGCACACGAGCAGTACTTC
TRBJ1-4 | - | - | TRBV7-9 | CASTLGQLNEKLFF | TGTGCCAGCACCTTGGGGCAGCTGAATGAAAAACTGTTTTTT
TRBJ2-1 | TRBD2 | - | TRBV5-1 | CASSLGTSGHYNEQFF | TGCGCCAGCAGCTTGGGTACTAGCGGACATTACAATGAGCAGTTCTTC
TRBJ1-6 | TRBD1 | - | TRBV7-3 | CASSRRTGGNSPLHF | TGTGCCAGCAGCCGCAGGACAGGGGGTAATTCACCCCTCCACTTT
TRBJ2-3 | TRBD2 | - | TRBV19 | CASRRLETSGMYTQYF | TGTGCCAGTAGACGGCTCGAGACTAGCGGGATGTATACGCAGTATTTT
TRBJ1-5 | - | - | TRBV6-2/TRBV6-3 | CASSQSSLNQPQHF | TGTGCCAGCAGTCAGTCTTCCCTCAATCAGCCCCAGCATTTT
TRBJ2-3 | - | few | TRBV20-1 | CSARLVITDTQYF | TGCAGTGCTAGATTGGTGATCACAGATACGCAGTATTTT
TRBJ2-2 | - | - | TRBV7-2 | CASSYAQGYTGELFF | TGTGCCAGCAGCTATGCACAGGGTTACACCGGGGAGCTGTTTTTT
TRBJ2-5 | TRBD2 | - | TRBV20-1 | CSARHGLAGGGETQYF | TGCAGTGCTAGACACGGACTAGCGGGAGGGGGGGAGACCCAGTACTTC
TRBJ1-5 | TRBD1 | few | TRBV6-4 | CASSRDRGLQHPDQPQHF | TGTGCCAGCAGTCGGGACAGGGGCCTCCAGCACCCCGATCAGCCCCAGCATTTT
TRBJ1-1 | - | - | TRBV6-5 | CASSYPGHTEAFF | TGTGCCAGCAGTTACCCCGGACATACTGAAGCTTTCTTT
TRBJ2-7 | - | - | TRBV20-1 | CSAETPSFRYEQYF | TGCAGTGCCGAGACCCCGTCGTTTAGGTACGAGCAGTACTTC
TRBJ2-4 | TRBD1 | - | TRBV27 | CASKPTGMNIQYF | TGTGCCAGTAAACCGACAGGGATGAACATTCAGTACTTC
TRBJ2-2 | - | - | TRBV30 | CAWTRGLGTGELFF | TGTGCCTGGACCAGGGGATTAGGCACCGGGGAGCTGTTTTTT
TRBJ1-1 | - | - | TRBV11-1 | CASSSSIGILGTEAFF | TGTGCCAGCAGCTCCTCCATTGGGATTCTGGGGACTGAAGCTTTCTTT
TRBJ2-7 | TRBD2 | - | TRBV20-1 | CSAPSGAGGYEQYF | TGCAGTGCTCCCTCAGGAGCGGGAGGTTACGAGCAGTACTTC
TRBJ1-6 | - | - | TRBV20-1 | CSARESLTPNSPLHF | TGCAGTGCTAGAGAATCCCTTACCCCTAATTCACCCCTCCACTTT
TRBJ1-6 | TRBD1 | - | TRBV7-9 | CASSPGQAPPALHF | TGTGCCAGCAGCCCCGGACAGGCTCCCCCAGCCCTCCACTTT
TRBJ1-1 | - | - | TRBV6-5 | CASSYSIVAMNTEAFF | TGTGCCAGCAGTTACTCGATAGTAGCAATGAACACTGAAGCTTTCTTT
TRBJ1-5 | - | medium-sized | TRBV6-5 | CASSYSGGVQPQHF | TGTGCCAGCAGTTACTCCGGGGGGGTTCAGCCCCAGCATTTT
TRBJ2-1 | TRBD2 | - | TRBV24-1 | CATSDLGGAGGSNEQFF | TGTGCCACCAGTGATTTAGGGGGAGCGGGAGGCAGCAATGAGCAGTTCTTC
TRBJ2-2 | - | once | TRBV7-2 | CASSLSSLKSGELFF | TGTGCCAGCAGCTTATCTTCCCTAAAGTCCGGGGAGCTGTTTTTT
TRBJ2-1 | - | once | TRBV2 | CASMSYNEQFF | TGTGCCAGCATGTCCTACAATGAGCAGTTCTTC
TRBJ2-7 | - | - | TRBV7-2 | CASSSIGEQYF | TGTGCCAGCAGCTCAATAGGCGAGCAGTACTTC
TRBJ1-5 | TRBD1 | - | TRBV6-1 | CASSKPTGAYSNQPQHF | TGTGCCAGCAGTAAGCCGACAGGGGCTTATAGCAATCAGCCCCAGCATTTT
TRBJ2-5 | - | - | TRBV12-3/TRBV12-4 | CASSPRETQYF | TGTGCCAGCAGTCCCCGGGAGACCCAGTACTTC
TRBJ1-2 | TRBD1 | - | TRBV28 | CASRSTGRNSYGYTF | TGTGCCAGCAGGTCGACAGGGCGGAATAGCTATGGCTACACCTTC
TRBJ1-2 | - | - | TRBV6-5 | CASSYTDRAVHGYTF | TGTGCCAGCAGTTACACGGACCGAGCAGTTCATGGCTACACCTTC
TRBJ1-5 | - | - | TRBV12-3/TRBV12-4 | CASSVAPRGSNQPQHF | TGTGCCAGCAGTGTGGCCCCGCGGGGTAGCAATCAGCCCCAGCATTTT
TRBJ2-7 | - | - | TRBV27 | CASSFYKGGYEQYF | TGTGCCAGCAGTTTCTATAAGGGGGGTTACGAGCAGTACTTC
TRBJ2-4 | TRBD2 | - | TRBV20-1 | CSASPGTSGNIQYF | TGCAGTGCTAGTCCCGGGACTAGCGGAAACATTCAGTACTTC
TRBJ1-2 | - | few | TRBV20-1 | CSASPSARQGYTF | TGCAGTGCTAGCCCCTCAGCCAGGCAGGGCTACACCTTC
TRBJ2-2 | TRBD2 | - | TRBV7-6 | CASSSPSGGELFF | TGTGCTAGCAGCTCCCCTAGCGGCGGGGAGCTGTTTTTT
TRBJ1-2 | - | once | TRBV7-2 | CASSFDRTANYGYTF | TGTGCCAGCAGCTTTGACCGGACAGCTAACTATGGCTACACCTTC
TRBJ1-5 | - | - | TRBV28 | CASSLGRRPQHF | TGTGCCAGCAGTCTGGGCCGTCGACCCCAGCATTTT
TRBJ2-6 | - | few | TRBV28 | CASRKPGSGANVLTF | TGTGCCAGCAGAAAACCGGGGTCTGGGGCCAACGTCCTGACTTTC
TRBJ2-5 | - | once | TRBV7-7 | CASSLAGGYQETQYF | TGTGCTAGCAGCTTAGCAGGCGGGTACCAAGAGACCCAGTACTTC
TRBJ1-5 | - | - | TRBV7-2 | CASSQGGGRQPQHF | TGTGCCAGCAGCCAAGGGGGGGGCCGGCAGCCCCAGCATTTT
TRBJ2-5 | TRBD1 | - | TRBV20-1 | CSAPRQGIETQYF | TGCAGTGCCCCGAGACAGGGTATAGAGACCCAGTACTTC
TRBJ2-7 | - | - | TRBV7-2 | CASSFSRGEQYF | TGTGCCAGCAGCTTCAGTCGGGGCGAGCAGTACTTC
TRBJ1-2 | TRBD1 | - | TRBV6-2/TRBV6-3 | CASRVPGQGYGYTF | TGTGCCAGCAGAGTACCGGGACAGGGCTATGGCTACACCTTC
TRBJ2-3 | TRBD1 | - | TRBV6-1 | CASRDTGGSTDTQYF | TGTGCCAGCAGGGACACAGGGGGTAGCACAGATACGCAGTATTTT